The next 16 T cell receptor beta chains were all read from a single sample in a study of cytomegalovirus exposure and HLA in healthy donors. Researchers ran the PCR with 60 Vbeta and 13 Jbeta primers. Sequencing was performed with immunoSEQ multiplex PCR; in TCRdb, only in-frame clones are kept and a portion is missing. The sample contains 150,000 to 200,000 clones, 80% of which appear only once. The sample consisted of PBMCs. The receptors originated from a man younger than 35 in good health and CMV-seropositive.

V gene TRBV7-9 combines with J gene TRBJ2-7; TRBD1 agrees at 7 bases. This CDR3 is 13 amino acids long. Germline-derived CDR1 and CDR2 are SEHNR and FQNEAQ (reference sequence). With 2 bases clipped from V and 7 bases from J, the junction kept 5 bases outside the gene matches. The CDR3 DNA reads as TGTGCCAGCAGCTTACAGGGGGTGGGTGAGCAGTACTTC. This codes for CASSLQGVGEQYF.

The chain joins TRBV28 to TRBJ2-5, with 8 bases that match TRBD1. V lost 3 bases to trimming and J lost 14 bases; unmatched junction nucleotides: 5. In germline, CDR1 is MDHEN, CDR2 SYDVKM. This CDR3 spans 11 amino acids. This CDR3 is CASSFEQGVYF. The CDR3 coding sequence is TGTGCCAGCAGTTTCGAACAGGGGGTCTACTTC.

The rearrangement joins TRBV2 to TRBJ2-1, with a weak D call TRBD2 (5 bases). The germline V gene has CDR1 SNHLY and CDR2 FYNNEI. V was clipped by 8 bases and J by 5 bases, with 13 bases between them. The CDR3 sequence is 13 residues long. The CDR3 loop reads CASALVANNEQFF. The CDR3 DNA sequence: TGTGCCAGCGCTTTGGTAGCGAACAATGAGCAGTTCTTC.

This sequence joins TRBV2 and TRBJ2-3; the match to TRBD2 covers 7 bases. V trimming: 0 bases; J trimming: 2 bases; junction bases outside the gene matches: 20. The CDR3 runs to 21 residues. The V gene's germline CDR1 is SNHLY and CDR2 FYNNEI. The chain's CDR3 is CASSEALPFSAGVSSTDTQYF. CDR3 DNA sequence: TGTGCCAGCAGTGAAGCGCTTCCTTTCTCGGCGGGAGTGTCCTCCACAGATACGCAGTATTTT. Supplemented by reference TRBV2 and TRBJ2-3, the full variable domain reads EPEVTQTPSHQVTQMGQEVILRCVPISNHLYFYWYRQILGQKVEFLVSFYNNEISEKSEIFDDQFSVERPDGSNFTLKIRSTKLEDSAMYFCASSEALPFSAGVSSTDTQYFGPGTRLTVL.

This clone was picked up one time. CDR3 coding DNA: TGTGCCAGTAGTGGACATAATGAAGCTTTCTTT. This encodes CASSGHNEAFF. J is TRBJ1-1 and V is TRBV19; TRBD1 might be the D (5 bases). The germline V and J ends were trimmed by 5 bases and 7 bases, with 8 bases remaining between them. The length of the CDR3 is 11 residues. The germline V gene encodes CDR1 LNHDA and CDR2 SQIVND (reference sequence).

This clone was counted once. J is TRBJ1-2 and V is TRBV5-1; 7 bases map to TRBD1. J lost 3 bases, V lost 7 bases, and 3 bases had no gene match. The germline gives CDR1 SGHRS, CDR2 YFSETQ. The CDR3 contains 12 residues. CDR3 loop: CASGGGYYGYTF. CDR3 sequence (DNA): TGCGCCAGCGGAGGGGGCTACTATGGCTACACCTTC. Complete variable domain (other parts from reference TRBV5-1 and TRBJ1-2): KAGVTQTPRYLIKTRGQQVTLSCSPISGHRSVSWYQQTPGQGLQFLFEYFSETQRNKGNFPGRFSGRQFSNSRSEMNVSTLELGDSALYLCASGGGYYGYTFGSGTRLTVV.

The rearrangement uses TRBV5-1 and TRBJ1-1, with a tentative D call TRBD1 (6 bases). Trimming removed 4 bases from V and 4 bases from J, with 17 bases in between. CDR1 and CDR2 (germline): SGHRS, YFSETQ. This CDR3 comprises 15 residues. CDR3 sequence: CASSLFTGTGTEAFF. CDR3 nucleotides: TGCGCCAGCAGCCTATTTACAGGGACGGGCACTGAAGCTTTCTTT.

Details on this clone: The final CDR3 position lacks the conserved phenylalanine or tryptophan, pointing to a likely read error. V is TRBV18 and J is TRBJ1-6, with D possibly TRBD1 on 6 matching bases. Trimming shortened V by 2 bases and J by 6 bases, and 14 bases separated the two germline ends. The CDR3 has 16 amino acids. Germline CDR1 KGHSH, CDR2 LQKENI. CDR3 sequence: CASSPGGGILNSPLHL. CDR3 nucleotide sequence: TGTGCCAGCTCACCAGGCGGGGGCATTCTTAATTCACCCCTCCACCTT.

V is TRBV7-2 and J is TRBJ2-7; 8 nucleotides match TRBD2. The CDR3 spans 18 residues. The germline V gene has CDR1 SGHTA and CDR2 FQGNSA. V dropped 3 bases and J dropped 5; count of bases not matched to a gene: 18. CDR3 nucleotide sequence: TGTGCCAGCAGCTTTCCGGGACTAGTGGGGGGGCCGGGAAACGAGCAGTACTTC. Its translation: CASSFPGLVGGPGNEQYF.

The V call is TRBV27, the J call TRBJ2-2, with 7 bases fitting TRBD1. The CDR3 consists of 15 residues. The V segment lost 3 bases and the J segment 5 bases; nucleotides outside the gene matches: 6. Germline V gene lookup returns CDR1 MNHEY and CDR2 SMNVEV (reference sequence). In DNA form, the CDR3 reads TGTGCCAGCAGTTTGCGTAGGGGGCAGACCGGGGAGCTGTTTTTT. Translated: CASSLRRGQTGELFF.

The gene calls are TRBV7-9 and TRBJ2-5, with 7 bases fitting TRBD2. This CDR3 spans 14 amino acids. V lost 4 bases and J lost 1; bases outside the gene matches: 3. Germline V lookup: CDR1 SEHNR, CDR2 FQNEAQ (reference sequence). This chain's CDR3 is CASSYGGGQETQYF. The CDR3 coding sequence is TGTGCCAGCAGCTATGGGGGGGGCCAAGAGACCCAGTACTTC.

This rearrangement joins TRBV10-3 to TRBJ1-2; 9 nucleotides line up with TRBD1. The CDR3 extends over 12 amino acids. The germline V gene has CDR1 ENHRY and CDR2 SYGVKD. The ends lost 6 bases at V and 8 bases at J; junction bases unmatched: 4. CDR3 residues: CAISRQGGGYTF. The CDR3 DNA reads TGTGCCATCAGCCGACAGGGGGGAGGCTACACCTTC.

The chain links TRBV7-9 to TRBJ2-1; TRBD1 is a possible D gene (5 bases). This CDR3 has 13 residues. V was cut by 1 base and J by 5 bases, with 6 bases left in between. The germline gives CDR1 SEHNR, CDR2 FQNEAQ (reference sequence). The CDR3 here is CASSLVGDNEQFF. DNA of the CDR3: TGTGCCAGCAGCTTAGTAGGGGACAATGAGCAGTTCTTC.

The V and J genes are TRBV7-9 and TRBJ2-3; 8 nucleotides match TRBD2. CDR1 SEHNR and CDR2 FQNEAQ come from the germline V gene (reference sequence). This CDR3 region has 15 residues. Unmatched junction bases numbered 6, after V lost 5 bases and J lost 2 bases. The CDR3 reads CASSPTSGLTDTQYF. CDR3 sequence (DNA): TGTGCCAGCAGCCCTACTAGCGGACTCACAGATACGCAGTATTTT.

To note about this clone: The identical CDR3 is also encoded by other nucleotide sequences in the sample. The CDR3 coding sequence is TGTGCCAGCAGCTTGGCAGGTTCCTACGAGCAGTACTTC. Amino acids: CASSLAGSYEQYF. The genes are TRBV5-4 and TRBJ2-7; D not resolved. Deletions cut 0 bases from V and 1 base from J, with 5 bases between. The germline V gene encodes CDR1 SGHNT and CDR2 YYREEE (reference sequence). CDR3 length equals 13 residues.

CDR3 in DNA: TGTGCCAGCAGCCTCAACCTGGGACAGGGGGGGAACATTCAGTACTTC. This gives the protein CASSLNLGQGGNIQYF. This sequence joins TRBV6-6 and TRBJ2-4, with 11 bases fitting TRBD1. The germline CDR1 and CDR2 sequences are MNHNY and SVGAGI (reference sequence). CDR3 length: 16 amino acids. V lost 6 bases, J lost 7 bases, and 11 bases stayed unmatched.